What follows describes a single T cell receptor (beta chain). The sample originates from a study of blood T cell repertoires in COVID-19. Original processing methods: Using reference gene primer amplification, nucleated cell counts were estimated. Clones were sequenced by immunoSEQ multiplex PCR, and TCRdb holds only the in-frame ones, with some missing. That table gives V, J and clone size, and the DNA gave D and trimming. The data contain under 100,000 clones, 75% to 90% of them singletons. The CDR3 extends over 16 amino acids. V lost 1 base, J lost 6 bases, and 8 bases stayed unmatched. CDR1 is SGHVS, CDR2 FQNEAQ, per germline.

The specimen sequenced was peripheral blood. The source is a woman aged 35 to 49 with active or convalescent COVID-19. The V and J genes are TRBV7-8 and TRBJ2-2, with 7 bases identical to TRBD2. The DNA for the CDR3 is TGTGCCAGCAGCTTAGGGGAGGGGCTCGGTCCCGGGGAGCTGTTTTTT. It yields the protein CASSLGEGLGPGELFF.